The entry below describes one TCR beta chain. The sample comes from a study of T cell changes during pregnancy in multiple sclerosis. The table came from immunoSEQ multiplex PCR; TCRdb's copy has only in-frame clones and leaves some out. This sample carries tens of thousands of clones, around 94% of them seen once, and the ten largest clones take around 1.3%. Trimming removed 7 bases at V and 0 bases at J, with 24 bases between. The germline gives CDR1 MNHEY, CDR2 SMNVEV (reference sequence). The CDR3 is 18 amino acids. The rearrangement uses TRBV27 and TRBJ1-1; possible D gene TRBD1, 6 bases. The source is a female donor with multiple sclerosis, enrolled in a pregnancy study. Sequenced sample: peripheral blood. The CDR3 loop is CASTETGGGVDVNTEAFF. The CDR3 nucleotides are TGTGCCAGCACCGAAACAGGAGGGGGGGTGGATGTGAACACTGAAGCTTTCTTT.